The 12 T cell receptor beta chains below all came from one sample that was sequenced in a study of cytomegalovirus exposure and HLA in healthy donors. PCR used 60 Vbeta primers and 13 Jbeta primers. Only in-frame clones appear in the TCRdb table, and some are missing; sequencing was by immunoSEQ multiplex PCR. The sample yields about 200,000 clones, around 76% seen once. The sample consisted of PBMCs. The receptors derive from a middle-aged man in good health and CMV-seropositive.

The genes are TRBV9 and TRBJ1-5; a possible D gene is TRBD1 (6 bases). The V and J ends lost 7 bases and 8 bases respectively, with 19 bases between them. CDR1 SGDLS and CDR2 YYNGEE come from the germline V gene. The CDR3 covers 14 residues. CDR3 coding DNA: TGTGCCAGCTCGAGGACAGCTACGGCAGAGCCCCAGCATTTT. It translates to CASSRTATAEPQHF. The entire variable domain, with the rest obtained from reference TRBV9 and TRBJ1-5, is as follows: DSGVTQTPKHLITATGQRVTLRCSPRSGDLSVYWYQQSLDQGLQFLIQYYNGEERAKGNILERFSAQQFPDLHSELNLSSLELGDSALYFCASSRTATAEPQHFGDGTRLSIL.

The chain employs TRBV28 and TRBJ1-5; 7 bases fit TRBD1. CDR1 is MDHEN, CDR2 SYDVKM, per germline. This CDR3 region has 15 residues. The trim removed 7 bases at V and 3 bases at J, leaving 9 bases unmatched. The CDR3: CASIADTGVNQPQHF. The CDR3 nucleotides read TGTGCCAGCATCGCCGATACAGGGGTCAATCAGCCCCAGCATTTT.

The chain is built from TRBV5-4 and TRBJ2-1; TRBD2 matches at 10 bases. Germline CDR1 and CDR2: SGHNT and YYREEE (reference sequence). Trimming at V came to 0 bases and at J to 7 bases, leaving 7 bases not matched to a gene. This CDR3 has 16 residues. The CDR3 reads CASSLELAGYLNEQFF. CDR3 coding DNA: TGTGCCAGCAGCTTGGAACTAGCGGGATACCTAAATGAGCAGTTCTTC.

The CDR3 bases are TGTGCCAGCAGTCGTACCCCTCTAGGGACTAGCGGGAGGGCGTACCAAGAGACCCAGTACTTC. This sequence encodes CASSRTPLGTSGRAYQETQYF. V is TRBV9 and J is TRBJ2-5; 16 bases map to TRBD2. CDR1 SGDLS and CDR2 YYNGEE come from the germline V gene. CDR3 length: 21 amino acids. The V segment lost 5 bases and the J segment 0 bases; nucleotides outside the gene matches: 16.

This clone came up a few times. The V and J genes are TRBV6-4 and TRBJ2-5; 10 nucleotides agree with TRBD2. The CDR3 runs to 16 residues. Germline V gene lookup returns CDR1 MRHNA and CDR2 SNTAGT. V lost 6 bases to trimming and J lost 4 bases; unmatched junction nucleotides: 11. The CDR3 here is CASRPWSGRAGETQYF. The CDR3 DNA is TGTGCCAGCAGGCCCTGGAGCGGGAGGGCGGGAGAGACCCAGTACTTC.

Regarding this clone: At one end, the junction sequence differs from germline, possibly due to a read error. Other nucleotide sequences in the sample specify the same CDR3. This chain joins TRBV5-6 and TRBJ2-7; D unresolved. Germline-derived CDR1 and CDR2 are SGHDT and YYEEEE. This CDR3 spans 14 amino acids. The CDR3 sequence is CASSLWSGSYEQYF. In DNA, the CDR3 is TGCGCCAGCAGCTTGTGGTCCGGTTCCTACGAGCAGTACTTC.

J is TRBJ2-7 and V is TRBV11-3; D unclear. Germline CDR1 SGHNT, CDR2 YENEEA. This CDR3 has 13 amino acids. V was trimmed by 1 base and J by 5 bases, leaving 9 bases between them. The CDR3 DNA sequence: TGTGCCAGCAGCTTAGGTGGGCAGAACGAGCAGTACTTC. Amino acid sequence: CASSLGGQNEQYF.

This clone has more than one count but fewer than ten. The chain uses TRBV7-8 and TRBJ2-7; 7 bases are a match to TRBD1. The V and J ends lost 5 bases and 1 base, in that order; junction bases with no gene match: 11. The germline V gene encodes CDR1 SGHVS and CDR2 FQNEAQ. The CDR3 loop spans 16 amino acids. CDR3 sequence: CASSPPLPGGSYEQYF. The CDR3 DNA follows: TGTGCCAGCAGCCCTCCCCTGCCAGGGGGTTCCTACGAGCAGTACTTC.

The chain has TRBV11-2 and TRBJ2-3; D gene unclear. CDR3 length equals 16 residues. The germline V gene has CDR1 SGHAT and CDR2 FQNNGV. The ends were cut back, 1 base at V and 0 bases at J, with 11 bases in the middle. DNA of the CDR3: TGTGCCAGCAGCTTAGGAGACATCCTCAGCACAGATACGCAGTATTTT. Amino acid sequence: CASSLGDILSTDTQYF.

The CDR3 DNA reads TGTGCCAGCAGTTACTGGGACAGACCAGAGACCCAGTACTTC. Amino acid sequence: CASSYWDRPETQYF. The chain couples TRBV6-5 to TRBJ2-5; 7 bases agree with TRBD1. After removal of 1 base from V and 4 bases from J, the junction contained 3 bases not matched to a gene. This CDR3 comprises 14 residues. The germline V gene encodes CDR1 MNHEY and CDR2 SVGAGI.

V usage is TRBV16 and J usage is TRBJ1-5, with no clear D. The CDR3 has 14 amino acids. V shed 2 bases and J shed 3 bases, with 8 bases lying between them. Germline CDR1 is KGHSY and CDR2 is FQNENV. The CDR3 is CASSQGQPNQPQHF. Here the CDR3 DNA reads TGTGCCAGCAGCCAAGGGCAGCCCAATCAGCCCCAGCATTTT.

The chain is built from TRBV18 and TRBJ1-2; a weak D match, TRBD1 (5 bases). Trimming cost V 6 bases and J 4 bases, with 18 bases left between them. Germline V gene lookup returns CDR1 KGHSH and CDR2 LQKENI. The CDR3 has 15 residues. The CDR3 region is CASSLGSGGTYGYTF. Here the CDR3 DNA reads TGTGCCAGCTCCCTCGGCTCGGGGGGAACCTATGGCTACACCTTC.